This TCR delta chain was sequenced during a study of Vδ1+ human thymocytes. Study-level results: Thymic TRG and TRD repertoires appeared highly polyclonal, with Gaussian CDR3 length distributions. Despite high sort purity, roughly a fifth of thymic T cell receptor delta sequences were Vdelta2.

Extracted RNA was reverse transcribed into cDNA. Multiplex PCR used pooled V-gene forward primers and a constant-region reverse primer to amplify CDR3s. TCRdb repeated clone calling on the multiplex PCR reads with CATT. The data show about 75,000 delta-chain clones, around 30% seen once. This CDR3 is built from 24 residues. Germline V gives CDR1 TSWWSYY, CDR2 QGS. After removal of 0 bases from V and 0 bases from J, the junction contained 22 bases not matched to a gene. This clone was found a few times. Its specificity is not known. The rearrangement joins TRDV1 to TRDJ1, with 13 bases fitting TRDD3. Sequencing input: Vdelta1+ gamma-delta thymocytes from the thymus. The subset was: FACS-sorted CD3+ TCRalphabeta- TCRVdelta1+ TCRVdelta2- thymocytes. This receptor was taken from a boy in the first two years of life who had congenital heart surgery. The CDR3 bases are TGTGCTCTTGGGGAACTTTTAATGACCCCCCCTTGGTACTGGGGGATACGGAACACCGATAAACTCATCTTT. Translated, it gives CALGELLMTPPWYWGIRNTDKLIF.